Each of the 28 T cell receptor beta chains below was sequenced from the same sample in a study of blood T cell repertoires in COVID-19. Only in-frame clones appear in the TCRdb table, and some are missing; sequencing was by immunoSEQ multiplex PCR. The sample lists about 250,000 clones; around 88% were seen once. Input material: peripheral blood. The source of these receptors is a woman in her twenties or thirties with COVID-19, enrolled during active disease.

The rearrangement joins TRBV3-1 (or the pseudogene TRBV3-2) to TRBJ2-5, with a tentative D call TRBD2 (6 bases). The CDR3 runs 12 residues. V was shortened by 8 bases and J by 1 base, with 8 bases between the two germline ends. CDR1 LGHDT and CDR2 YNNKEL come from the germline V gene (reference sequence). The CDR3 DNA sequence: TGTGCCAGCGGGGGGTTCCAAGAGACCCAGTACTTC. This sequence encodes CASGGFQETQYF.

The chain recombines TRBV11-3 with TRBJ1-1; D may be TRBD1 (6 bases). This CDR3 comprises 17 residues. Trimming stripped 4 bases from V and 2 bases from J, with 20 bases between. Per germline, CDR1 SGHNT and CDR2 YENEEA. Here the CDR3 DNA reads TGTGCCAGCAGCTCATATATAGCAGGGGCTCACAACACTGAAGCTTTCTTT. It specifies CASSSYIAGAHNTEAFF.

This clone showed up just once. CDR3 in DNA: TGTGCCAGCAGCATCAGGGTTACTGAAGCTTTCTTT. Its translation: CASSIRVTEAFF. The rearrangement links TRBV7-9 to TRBJ1-1; possibly TRBD1 for D (5 bases). Germline CDR1 SEHNR, CDR2 FQNEAQ (reference sequence). The CDR3 length is 12 residues. Trimming took off 5 bases at V and 5 bases at J, with 9 bases between the two ends. The variable domain in full, completed from reference TRBV7-9 and TRBJ1-1, reads DTGVSQNPRHKITKRGQNVTFRCDPISEHNRLYWYRQTLGQGPEFLTYFQNEAQLEKSRLLSDRFSAERPKGSFSTLEIQRTEQGDSAMYLCASSIRVTEAFFGQGTRLTVV.

V and J are TRBV27 and TRBJ2-1; 9 positions agree with TRBD1. The CDR3 totals 12 residues. V lost 5 bases and J lost 10; bases outside the gene matches: 3. Germline V gives CDR1 MNHEY, CDR2 SMNVEV (reference sequence). The CDR3 here is CASSLGTGEQFF. As DNA, the CDR3 is TGTGCCAGCAGTCTAGGGACAGGGGAGCAGTTCTTC.

V usage is TRBV19 and J usage is TRBJ1-4; 7 nucleotides align to TRBD1. The J segment lost 7 bases and the V segment lost 5 bases, leaving 7 bases of the junction unmatched. The germline CDR1 and CDR2 sequences are LNHDA and SQIVND (reference sequence). CDR3 length: 14 residues. The CDR3 DNA reads TGTGCCAGTAGTGTTAGGGGGCAGGTTGAAAAACTGTTTTTT. This encodes CASSVRGQVEKLFF.

The chain has TRBV11-3 and TRBJ2-1; 8 bases align to TRBD2. Germline values: CDR1 SGHNT, CDR2 YENEEA. V lost 4 bases to trimming and J lost 5 bases; unmatched junction nucleotides: 10. This CDR3 is 16 amino acids long. CDR3 in DNA: TGTGCCAGCAGCTCCGAGCGGGAGCCCTTAGACAATGAGCAGTTCTTC. Translation gives CASSSEREPLDNEQFF. Supplemented by reference TRBV11-3 and TRBJ2-1, the full variable domain reads EAGVVQSPRYKIIEKKQPVAFWCNPISGHNTLYWYLQNLGQGPELLIRYENEEAVDDSQLPKDRFSAERLKGVDSTLKIQPAELGDSAVYLCASSSEREPLDNEQFFGPGTRLTVL.

The rearrangement links TRBV11-3 to TRBJ2-3; 9 bases line up with TRBD2. There are 16 residues in the CDR3. Germline V gives CDR1 SGHNT, CDR2 YENEEA. J lost 4 bases, V lost 2 bases, and 7 bases had no gene match. CDR3 sequence (DNA): TGTGCCAGCAGCTTACGGGCAGCGGGAGGTGCAGATACGCAGTATTTT. Translated, it gives CASSLRAAGGADTQYF.

This clone was seen a few times. V and J are TRBV29-1 and TRBJ2-7; 12 positions agree with TRBD1. V trimming: 2 bases; J trimming: 4 bases; junction bases outside the gene matches: 15. Germline loops: CDR1 SQVTM, CDR2 ANQGSEA. The CDR3 is made up of 18 amino acids. In nucleotides, the CDR3 is TGCAGCGTTGAAATAAAGGGACAGGGGGCAGGGTCCGCTTACGAGCAGTACTTC. Its translation: CSVEIKGQGAGSAYEQYF.

The chain recombines TRBV24-1 with TRBJ1-1; D perhaps matches TRBD1 (5 bases). With 5 bases removed from V and 4 bases from J, the gap between germline ends came to 10 bases. Germline values: CDR1 KGHDR, CDR2 SFDVKD. The CDR3 length is 13 residues. CDR3 amino acids: CATSGGGVTEAFF. For the CDR3, the DNA is TGTGCCACCAGTGGGGGAGGGGTCACTGAAGCTTTCTTT.

The V gene is TRBV5-4, the J gene TRBJ1-1; D is unresolved. This CDR3 contains 15 residues. Germline loops: CDR1 SGHNT, CDR2 YYREEE (reference sequence). With 1 base removed from V and 1 base from J, the gap between germline ends came to 11 bases. The CDR3 bases are TGTGCCAGCAGCTTGCGGTCCCCGGGGAACACTGAAGCTTTCTTT. Translating it yields CASSLRSPGNTEAFF.

In nucleotides, the CDR3 is TGTGCCAGCTCTACCACGCGGTCAGGGGCCCTAGAAGACGCTGAAGCTTTCTTT. This sequence encodes CASSTTRSGALEDAEAFF. The gene calls are TRBV18 and TRBJ1-1, with D perhaps matching TRBD1 (6 bases). V was pared by 6 bases and J by 6 bases, with 29 bases between. CDR1 is KGHSH, CDR2 LQKENI, per germline. The CDR3 has 18 amino acids.

In its sample, this clone was seen a few times. V and J are TRBV6-5 and TRBJ2-5, with no clear D. Trimming took 3 bases from V and 5 from J, leaving 10 bases between them. Germline V gene sequence: CDR1 MNHEY, CDR2 SVGAGI. This CDR3 is built from 13 residues. The CDR3 DNA is TGTGCCAGCAGTTATCGAGTTTTCGAGACCCAGTACTTC. It is translated as CASSYRVFETQYF.

This chain connects TRBV11-2 to TRBJ2-7; 8 positions agree with TRBD2. Looked up from germline, CDR1 is SGHAT and CDR2 is FQNNGV. The CDR3 is made up of 15 amino acids. With V trimmed by 1 base and J by 4 bases, 6 bases remained unmatched. CDR3 bases: TGTGCCAGCAGCTTAGGGACTAGCAGTCTTTACGAGCAGTACGTC. This gives the protein CASSLGTSSLYEQYV.

This rearrangement joins TRBV10-3 to TRBJ2-5, with a possible D match to TRBD1 (5 bases). Germline V gene data show CDR1 as ENHRY and CDR2 as SYGVKD. V was trimmed by 4 bases and J by 5 bases, leaving 11 bases between them. The CDR3 is made up of 13 amino acids. CDR3 region: CAISGGPAETQYF. In DNA form, the CDR3 reads TGTGCCATCAGTGGGGGCCCCGCGGAGACCCAGTACTTC.

V and J are TRBV7-2 and TRBJ2-7, with D possibly TRBD2 on 5 matching bases. CDR1 is SGHTA, CDR2 FQGNSA, per germline. Trimming left V 0 bases short and J 3 bases short, with 9 bases between. This CDR3 is built from 14 residues. The CDR3 is CASSLAGELYEQYV. CDR3 nucleotides: TGTGCCAGCAGCTTAGCGGGAGAACTCTACGAGCAGTACGTC.

This clone was seen more than once but under ten times. V usage is TRBV7-2 and J usage is TRBJ2-3; 7 nucleotides match TRBD2. The CDR3 contains 15 residues. The V gene end was trimmed by 2 bases and the J gene end by 1 base; junction bases not matched to a gene: 3. The germline V gene encodes CDR1 SGHTA and CDR2 FQGNSA. CDR3 sequence reads: CASSLSGVGTDTQYF. CDR3 bases: TGTGCCAGCAGCTTAAGCGGGGTGGGCACAGATACGCAGTATTTT.

V is TRBV11-2 and J is TRBJ1-1; D possibly corresponds to TRBD1 (5 bases). Between the trimmed V and J ends, which lost 0 bases and 5 bases, there was a span of 10 bases. The CDR3 has 14 residues. Germline CDR1 SGHAT, CDR2 FQNNGV. The CDR3 DNA reads as TGTGCCAGCAGCTTAGACGGAGGGGAAACTGAAGCTTTCTTT. Amino acid sequence: CASSLDGGETEAFF.

The chain uses TRBV3-1 (or the pseudogene TRBV3-2) and TRBJ2-1; 8 bases agree with TRBD1. This CDR3 comprises 15 residues. Trimming removed 4 bases from V and 4 bases from J; junction bases left unmatched: 6. The germline CDR1 and CDR2 sequences are LGHDT and YNNKEL (reference sequence). CDR3 DNA: TGTGCCAGCAGCCCGCAGGGGGCTCCTTACAATGAGCAGTTCTTC. It codes for CASSPQGAPYNEQFF.

V usage is TRBV6-5 and J usage is TRBJ1-2; 8 positions agree with TRBD1. Germline V CDR1 and CDR2: MNHEY, SVGAGI. Trimming removed 7 bases from V and 6 bases from J; junction bases left unmatched: 7. The CDR3 is 13 residues long. The chain's CDR3 is CASTKDREHGYTF. The CDR3 nucleotides are TGTGCCAGCACCAAGGACAGGGAACATGGCTACACCTTC.

V usage is TRBV20-1 and J usage is TRBJ1-1; 8 nucleotides line up with TRBD1. The ends lost 3 bases at V and 3 bases at J; junction bases unmatched: 3. CDR1 and CDR2 from the germline V gene are DFQATT and SNEGSKA (reference sequence). CDR3 size: 13 residues. DNA of the CDR3: TGCAGTGCTAGTGACAGGGGCGACACTGAAGCTTTCTTT. Translation: CSASDRGDTEAFF.

The V call is TRBV7-9, the J call TRBJ1-1, with D unclear. Germline-derived CDR1 and CDR2 are SEHNR and FQNEAQ (reference sequence). The V end lost 1 base, the J end lost 11 bases, and 8 bases lay between the germline ends. The CDR3 runs to 11 residues. The CDR3 here is CASSLDREAFF. DNA for the CDR3: TGTGCCAGCAGCTTAGACAGAGAGGCTTTCTTT.

The V and J genes are TRBV6-5 and TRBJ2-3, with a possible D match to TRBD1 (5 bases). This CDR3 contains 16 residues. Germline loops: CDR1 MNHEY, CDR2 SVGAGI. V lost 2 bases and J lost 2, with 14 bases in between. The CDR3 region is CASSYGQGWYTDTQYF. In DNA form, the CDR3 reads TGTGCCAGCAGTTACGGGCAGGGTTGGTACACAGATACGCAGTATTTT.

The CDR3 protein is CASSLIRGEKETQYF. The CDR3 bases are TGTGCCAGCAGCTTGATCAGGGGCGAGAAAGAGACCCAGTACTTC. This rearrangement joins TRBV7-9 to TRBJ2-5; perhaps TRBD1 as D (6 bases). Deletions cut 3 bases from V and 3 bases from J, with 14 bases between. The germline V gene has CDR1 SEHNR and CDR2 FQNEAQ (reference sequence). This CDR3 has 15 amino acids.

The chain recombines TRBV6-5 with TRBJ1-1, with 7 bases matching TRBD1. In germline, CDR1 is MNHEY, CDR2 SVGAGI. There are 14 residues in the CDR3. The J segment lost 4 bases and the V segment lost 7 bases, leaving 9 bases of the junction unmatched. CDR3 region: CASTQTGKITEAFF. In nucleotides, the CDR3 is TGTGCCAGCACCCAGACAGGGAAGATCACTGAAGCTTTCTTT.

The rearrangement joins TRBV15 to TRBJ1-1; D remains unclear. Looked up from germline, CDR1 is LNHNV and CDR2 is YYDKDF (reference sequence). V was shortened by 4 bases and J by 1 base, with 7 bases between the two germline ends. The CDR3 spans 13 residues. Here the CDR3 reads CATSTTGNTEAFF. CDR3 nucleotide sequence: TGTGCCACCAGCACGACGGGGAACACTGAAGCTTTCTTT.

The sample holds one count of this clone. The chain carries TRBV9 and TRBJ2-1; 7 bases are shared with TRBD2. This CDR3 has 15 amino acids. With V trimmed by 0 bases and J by 4 bases, 4 bases remained unmatched. Germline lookup yields CDR1 SGDLS and CDR2 YYNGEE. CDR3 loop: CASSVGTRAYNEQFF. CDR3 DNA sequence: TGTGCCAGCAGCGTAGGGACTAGGGCTTACAATGAGCAGTTCTTC.

The chain links TRBV9 to TRBJ2-2, with unresolved D. The CDR3 is 18 amino acids. The V end was cut by 0 bases, the J end by 0 bases, with 15 bases between. Per germline, CDR1 SGDLS and CDR2 YYNGEE. The CDR3 DNA follows: TGTGCCAGCAGCGTAGAAGTGAGTCCGATCCCGAACACCGGGGAGCTGTTTTTT. This translates into CASSVEVSPIPNTGELFF.

CDR3 DNA: TGTGCCAGTAGTCTCCATACTTCGGGGGCCAACGTCCTGACTTTC. It yields the protein CASSLHTSGANVLTF. The gene calls are TRBV19 and TRBJ2-6; D is unclear. CDR3 size: 15 residues. Deletions cut 5 bases from V and 4 bases from J, with 12 bases between. The germline gives CDR1 LNHDA, CDR2 SQIVND (reference sequence).